Listed here are 27 T cell receptor beta chains from one sample, sequenced in a study of OX40 agonist ivuxolimab in advanced cancers. Data came from immunoSEQ multiplex PCR; TCRdb stores just in-frame clones and leaves some out. The table lists about 44,000 clones, about nine tenths of them singletons. The sequencing here drew on CD4+ or CD8+ T cells sorted from blood, taken in a trial of the OX40 agonist ivuxolimab. The receptors come from an adult with an advanced solid tumor such as melanoma, head and neck, liver or kidney cancer.

The genes are TRBV2 and TRBJ2-7; 7 bases are shared with TRBD1. Germline CDR1 reads SNHLY; CDR2 reads FYNNEI. V lost 3 bases, J lost 3 bases, and 2 bases stayed unmatched. This CDR3 comprises 13 residues. CDR3 in DNA: TGTGCCAGCAGTGATTGGGACAGCTACGAGCAGTACTTC. Amino acids: CASSDWDSYEQYF.

The chain has TRBV18 and TRBJ2-1; no definite D call. V shed 6 bases and J shed 7 bases, with 10 bases lying between them. CDR1 KGHSH and CDR2 LQKENI come from the germline V gene. The CDR3 length is 12 residues. CDR3 sequence reads: CASSPIPNEQFF. The CDR3 DNA follows: TGTGCCAGCTCCCCGATCCCTAATGAGCAGTTCTTC. The entire variable domain, with the rest obtained from reference TRBV18 and TRBJ2-1, is as follows: NAGVMQNPRHLVRRRGQEARLRCSPMKGHSHVYWYRQLPEEGLKFMVYLQKENIIDESGMPKERFSAEFPKEGPSILRIQQVVRGDSAAYFCASSPIPNEQFFGPGTRLTVL.

In DNA form, the CDR3 reads TGTGCCAGCAGCCCGGGACTAGCGGGAGTTGATACGCAGTATTTT. It yields the protein CASSPGLAGVDTQYF. The genes are TRBV4-2 and TRBJ2-3, with 14 bases identical to TRBD2. The trim removed 4 bases at V and 6 bases at J, leaving 3 bases unmatched. The germline gives CDR1 LGHNA, CDR2 YNFKEQ. The CDR3 totals 15 residues.

This clone is labeled medium-sized. CDR3 coding DNA: TGTGCTAGTGGTTTGGACGGGGGGCCGTTTGGTGAGCAGTTCTTC. This translates into CASGLDGGPFGEQFF. The rearrangement uses TRBV12-5 and TRBJ2-1; tentatively, D is TRBD2 (7 bases). The CDR3 has 15 residues. With 1 base removed from V and 9 bases from J, the gap between germline ends came to 16 bases. CDR1 LGHNT and CDR2 FRNRAP come from the germline V gene.

The V and J genes are TRBV25-1 and TRBJ2-1; the match to TRBD1 covers 8 bases. V dropped 3 bases and J dropped 9; count of bases not matched to a gene: 4. The CDR3 loop spans 13 amino acids. Germline CDR1 and CDR2: MGHDK and SYGVNS. CDR3 sequence: CASSDRGRGEQFF. CDR3 bases: TGTGCCAGCAGTGACAGGGGGCGTGGTGAGCAGTTCTTC.

This clone was seen more than once but under ten times. An end of the junction does not agree with germline; a read error may underlie this. The V gene is TRBV28, the J gene TRBJ2-7; maybe TRBD1 (5 bases). The CDR3 contains 15 residues. Germline CDR1 is MDHEN and CDR2 is SYDVKM. The CDR3: CASSLELGRAYEQYF. In DNA, the CDR3 is TGTGCAAGCAGTTTGGAACTGGGCAGGGCCTACGAGCAGTACTTC.

The DNA for the CDR3 is TGTGCCAGCAGTTACGCAGAAAACACTGAAGCTTTCTTT. It translates to CASSYAENTEAFF. The V call is TRBV6-5, the J call TRBJ1-1; D is unclear. CDR3 length equals 13 residues. CDR1 and CDR2 (germline): MNHEY, SVGAGI. Trimming pared 2 bases from V and 2 bases from J, leaving 6 bases between.

The chain combines TRBV2 with TRBJ2-2; 7 nucleotides align to TRBD1. Germline loops: CDR1 SNHLY, CDR2 FYNNEI. Unmatched junction bases numbered 6, after V lost 0 bases and J lost 5 bases. This CDR3 comprises 16 residues. The DNA for the CDR3 is TGTGCCAGCAGTGAAGCGCAGGGGGTCAAAACCGGGGAGCTGTTTTTT. Its translation: CASSEAQGVKTGELFF.

This clone was picked up one time. The chain links TRBV27 to TRBJ2-3; D perhaps matches TRBD2 (6 bases). V gave up 5 bases and J gave up 2 bases, with 8 bases separating them. The germline V gene encodes CDR1 MNHEY and CDR2 SMNVEV (reference sequence). The CDR3 runs 13 residues. For the CDR3, the DNA is TGTGCCAGCAGTCGGGGGACCACAGATACGCAGTATTTT. It specifies CASSRGTTDTQYF.

The rearrangement joins TRBV30 to TRBJ2-3, with 9 bases fitting TRBD2. The junction had 11 bases not matched to a gene; V was cut back by 3 bases and J by 4 bases. The CDR3 runs 16 residues. The germline CDR1 and CDR2 sequences are GTSNPN and SVGIG (reference sequence). In DNA form, the CDR3 reads TGTGCCTGGAGGATAGGGAGGACTAGCGCAGCAGATACGCAGTATTTT. Its protein product is CAWRIGRTSAADTQYF.

V usage is TRBV27 and J usage is TRBJ2-1; 11 bases are a match to TRBD1. The CDR3 consists of 14 residues. Looked up from germline, CDR1 is MNHEY and CDR2 is SMNVEV (reference sequence). Losses at the gene ends were 5 bases for V and 7 bases for J; bases not matched to a gene: 4. The CDR3 here is CASSLGTGGNEQFF. The CDR3 DNA sequence: TGTGCCAGCAGTCTGGGGACAGGGGGGAATGAGCAGTTCTTC.

The chain recombines TRBV19 with TRBJ2-1; 8 bases agree with TRBD2. The CDR3 is 14 amino acids. Germline CDR1 reads LNHDA; CDR2 reads SQIVND (reference sequence). After removal of 3 bases from V and 2 bases from J, the junction contained 0 bases not matched to a gene. The CDR3 loop reads CASSISGTYNEQFF. CDR3 sequence (DNA): TGTGCCAGTAGTATTAGCGGGACCTACAATGAGCAGTTCTTC.

This clone appeared once. V is TRBV6-5 and J is TRBJ2-5; the match to TRBD2 covers 7 bases. CDR3 length: 13 residues. Germline V gives CDR1 MNHEY, CDR2 SVGAGI. With 2 bases clipped from V and 7 bases from J, the junction kept 4 bases outside the gene matches. DNA of the CDR3: TGTGCCAGCAGTTACGGATCTAGCGGGACCCAGTACTTC. Protein product: CASSYGSSGTQYF.

The chain combines TRBV28 with TRBJ1-2; 7 bases line up with TRBD1. The germline gives CDR1 MDHEN, CDR2 SYDVKM. The CDR3 is 16 residues long. J gave up 3 bases and V 6 bases, and 13 bases lay outside the gene matches. The CDR3 protein is CASRGDQQGWDYGYTF. CDR3 DNA sequence: TGTGCCAGCAGGGGGGACCAACAGGGGTGGGACTATGGCTACACCTTC.

CDR3 region: CASSSGLAPNTGELFF. CDR3 nucleotides: TGCGCCAGCAGCTCGGGACTAGCGCCGAACACCGGGGAGCTGTTTTTT. The rearrangement joins TRBV5-1 to TRBJ2-2; 10 nucleotides match TRBD2. Germline V gene sequence: CDR1 SGHRS, CDR2 YFSETQ. The CDR3 extends over 16 amino acids. Losses at the gene ends were 3 bases for V and 0 bases for J; bases not matched to a gene: 2.

This chain joins TRBV6-5 and TRBJ1-4, with TRBD1 identical over 7 bases. J lost 8 bases, V lost 6 bases, and 6 bases had no gene match. Germline CDR1 is MNHEY and CDR2 is SVGAGI. This CDR3 has 13 residues. The CDR3 loop reads CASRTGAREKLFF. The CDR3 DNA reads as TGTGCCAGCAGAACAGGGGCCCGGGAAAAACTGTTTTTT.

J is TRBJ2-7 and V is TRBV19, with D possibly TRBD1 on 5 matching bases. The CDR3 spans 12 residues. Germline assignment: CDR1 LNHDA and CDR2 SQIVND (reference sequence). V was trimmed by 1 base and J by 7 bases, leaving 8 bases between them. CDR3 DNA sequence: TGTGCCAGTAGTATAGCCAGGGAAGAGCAGTACTTC. This codes for CASSIAREEQYF.

The rearrangement links TRBV28 to TRBJ2-1, with D unresolved. Trimming removed 6 bases at V and 0 bases at J, with 18 bases between. Germline CDR1 is MDHEN and CDR2 is SYDVKM. CDR3 length: 17 residues. CDR3 amino acids: CASSHSLKITSYNEQFF. CDR3 DNA: TGTGCCAGCAGCCATTCGCTAAAGATCACCTCCTACAATGAGCAGTTCTTC.

The chain uses TRBV7-9 and TRBJ2-7; 7 bases are shared with TRBD1. The germline V gene has CDR1 SEHNR and CDR2 FQNEAQ (reference sequence). With V trimmed by 5 bases and J by 1 base, 14 bases remained unmatched. The CDR3 has 17 amino acids. CDR3: CASSEKGTTGWSYEQYF. The CDR3 coding sequence is TGTGCCAGCAGCGAAAAGGGGACGACAGGGTGGTCCTACGAGCAGTACTTC.

There are a few counts of this clone. The gene calls are TRBV7-2 and TRBJ2-1; D gene uncertain. This CDR3 has 13 amino acids. V was trimmed by 2 bases and J by 8 bases, leaving 10 bases between them. The germline V gene encodes CDR1 SGHTA and CDR2 FQGNSA. The CDR3 sequence is CASSLMAGDEQFF. In nucleotides, the CDR3 is TGTGCCAGCAGCTTAATGGCCGGCGATGAGCAGTTCTTC.

The chain recombines TRBV2 with TRBJ1-5; D might be TRBD1 (6 bases). Germline lookup yields CDR1 SNHLY and CDR2 FYNNEI. The V and J ends lost 2 bases and 0 bases respectively, with 14 bases between them. The CDR3 is 17 residues long. CDR3 loop: CASSESGRGDSNQPQHF. CDR3 nucleotides: TGTGCCAGCAGTGAAAGCGGCAGGGGCGATAGCAATCAGCCCCAGCATTTT.

V is TRBV7-9 and J is TRBJ2-6, with no clear D. The CDR3 spans 14 residues. V was pared by 3 bases and J by 3 bases, with 6 bases between. Germline values: CDR1 SEHNR, CDR2 FQNEAQ (reference sequence). The CDR3 region has the DNA TGTGCCAGCAGCTTCCCAGATGGGGCCAACGTCCTGACTTTC. It translates to CASSFPDGANVLTF.

The V and J genes are TRBV11-3 and TRBJ2-1; D is possibly TRBD1 (6 bases). Germline CDR1 is SGHNT and CDR2 is YENEEA. The length of the CDR3 is 17 residues. V was clipped by 3 bases and J by 8 bases, with 23 bases between them. CDR3 nucleotide sequence: TGTGCCAGCAGCTTTGAAACAGGGTGGTCTAGTATTCATGAGCAGTTCTTC. Its translation: CASSFETGWSSIHEQFF.

Only a few counts were recorded for this clone. The rearrangement uses TRBV4-1 and TRBJ1-5; maybe TRBD1 (6 bases). Germline CDR1 reads MGHRA; CDR2 reads YSYEKL. The germline V and J ends were trimmed by 4 bases and 1 base, with 8 bases remaining between them. The CDR3 has 14 amino acids. CDR3: CASSPGGSNQPQHF. The CDR3 region has the DNA TGCGCCAGCAGCCCGGGGGGCAGCAATCAGCCCCAGCATTTT.

The chain couples TRBV27 to TRBJ2-3; a possible D gene is TRBD2 (5 bases). Trimming took off 2 bases at V and 4 bases at J, with 13 bases between the two ends. Looked up from germline, CDR1 is MNHEY and CDR2 is SMNVEV (reference sequence). The CDR3 is 15 amino acids. DNA for the CDR3: TGTGCCAGCAGTTTAGAGGGAAAGGGTCCAGATACGCAGTATTTT. This gives the protein CASSLEGKGPDTQYF.

J is TRBJ2-7 and V is TRBV28; 9 nucleotides agree with TRBD1. CDR1 and CDR2 (germline): MDHEN, SYDVKM. The CDR3 covers 14 residues. V was pared by 7 bases and J by 3 bases, with 7 bases of the junction left unmatched. CDR3 coding DNA: TGTGCCAGCAATCCGGGACAGGGATTCTACGAGCAGTACTTC. Residues: CASNPGQGFYEQYF.

This clone was recorded only once. The CDR3 spells CASSRFLDRGETQYF. Written as DNA, the CDR3 is TGTGCCAGCAGCCGTTTCCTAGACAGGGGGGAGACCCAGTACTTC. V is TRBV7-9 and J is TRBJ2-5; 9 bases are a match to TRBD1. Per germline, CDR1 SEHNR and CDR2 FQNEAQ (reference sequence). The junction had 9 bases not matched to a gene; V was cut back by 5 bases and J by 5 bases. The CDR3 length is 15 residues. The complete variable domain, with remaining parts taken from reference TRBV7-9 and TRBJ2-5, reads DTGVSQNPRHKITKRGQNVTFRCDPISEHNRLYWYRQTLGQGPEFLTYFQNEAQLEKSRLLSDRFSAERPKGSFSTLEIQRTEQGDSAMYLCASSRFLDRGETQYFGPGTRLLVL.